The clone carrying this TCR beta chain came up once. Antigen unknown. CD45RO-negative cells were positively selected for CCR7, leaving out terminally differentiated effector memory CD45RA+ cells. These data are taken from a study of shared clonotypes between healthy human individuals. V was pared by 6 bases and J by 2 bases, with 17 bases between. The V gene's germline CDR1 is SNHLY and CDR2 FYNNEI. The CDR3 has 15 residues. General study findings and limits: Clonotypes shared by all four donors outscored non-shared clonotypes in generation probability. Memory subsets generally showed lower estimated richness than naive subsets.

Clones were read by immunoSEQ multiplex PCR, and TCRdb kept only the in-frame ones, dropping some. The top ten hold approximately 0.12% of the sample, which has hundreds of thousands of clones, around 96% seen once. The origin of this receptor is a woman aged 30 to 39 in good health. V usage is TRBV2 and J usage is TRBJ2-7; D is unresolved. The sequenced sample consisted of naive CD8+ T cells sorted from blood. The DNA for the CDR3 is TGTGCCAGCAGGTCCTTACCACCCAAGCCCTACGAGCAGTACTTC. Translation: CASRSLPPKPYEQYF.